This TCR beta chain was obtained from a study of shared clonotypes between healthy human individuals. Study-wide findings and caveats: Non-shared clonotypes showed lower generation probabilities than clonotypes common to all four donors.

Both subsets, CD45RA+ naive and CD45RA-negative memory, were split from the CD4+ cells. Data came from immunoSEQ multiplex PCR; TCRdb stores just in-frame clones and leaves some out. The profile shows about 2 million clones, over 85% of them singletons. CDR3 length equals 13 residues. Trimming stripped 5 bases from V and 0 bases from J, with 7 bases between. Looked up from germline, CDR1 is KGHSH and CDR2 is LQKENI. Turning to this clone: Its antigen remains unidentified.

The sequenced sample consisted of naive CD4+ T cells sorted from blood. Subset specified: CD45RA+ positively selected. The rearrangement joins TRBV18 to TRBJ1-1, with D unclear. The receptor's source is a man aged 18 to 29 in good health. CDR3 nucleotides: TGTGCCAGCTCAGCAGATTTGAACACTGAAGCTTTCTTT. Its translation: CASSADLNTEAFF. Together with reference TRBV18 and TRBJ1-1, the CDR3 gives the full variable domain: NAGVMQNPRHLVRRRGQEARLRCSPMKGHSHVYWYRQLPEEGLKFMVYLQKENIIDESGMPKERFSAEFPKEGPSILRIQQVVRGDSAAYFCASSADLNTEAFFGQGTRLTVV.